The next 15 T cell receptor beta chains were all read from a single sample in a study of cytomegalovirus exposure and HLA in healthy donors. PCR employed 60 Vbeta and 13 Jbeta primers. The data were produced by immunoSEQ multiplex PCR, yet TCRdb's version contains in-frame clones alone and is incomplete. The repertoire has 160,000 or so clones, less than 80% of them found once; the top ten carry 4.3%. The sample consisted of PBMCs. Receptors were obtained from a man aged 40-49 years in good health and CMV-seronegative.

The V gene is TRBV5-1, the J gene TRBJ2-1; TRBD1 is a possible D gene (5 bases). Germline V gene data show CDR1 as SGHRS and CDR2 as YFSETQ. Trimming left V 4 bases short and J 4 bases short, with 15 bases between. This CDR3 region has 15 residues. CDR3 sequence (DNA): TGCGCCAGCAGCGCAGGGTTACTCTTTTACAATGAGCAGTTCTTC. Encoded protein: CASSAGLLFYNEQFF.

The V call is TRBV5-4, the J call TRBJ2-3; D may be TRBD1 (7 bases). Trimming removed 3 bases at V and 6 bases at J, with 14 bases between. Germline loops: CDR1 SGHNT, CDR2 YYREEE (reference sequence). There are 14 residues in the CDR3. DNA for the CDR3: TGTGCCAGCAGCTCGGAGGGGGCGGTGGATACGCAGTATTTT. The encoded protein is CASSSEGAVDTQYF.

The chain is built from TRBV7-9 and TRBJ2-7; TRBD2 matches at 8 bases. V gave up 5 bases and J gave up 1 base; unmatched junction bases: 4. Germline CDR1 reads SEHNR; CDR2 reads FQNEAQ (reference sequence). This CDR3 has 14 amino acids. DNA for the CDR3: TGTGCCAGCAGCCCGGGGGGGCATTCCTACGAGCAGTACTTC. Translation: CASSPGGHSYEQYF.

This chain uses TRBV19 with TRBJ2-7; 7 nucleotides align to TRBD1. In germline, CDR1 is LNHDA, CDR2 SQIVND (reference sequence). The CDR3 sequence is 16 residues long. V gave up 1 base and J gave up 1 base; unmatched junction bases: 7. The CDR3 loop reads CASSIGTGVLSYEQYF. CDR3 bases: TGTGCCAGTAGTATAGGTACAGGGGTTCTTTCCTACGAGCAGTACTTC.

V and J are TRBV10-3 and TRBJ1-2; 9 nucleotides match TRBD1. In germline, CDR1 is ENHRY, CDR2 SYGVKD. Unmatched junction bases numbered 6, after V lost 0 bases and J lost 7 bases. The CDR3 consists of 15 residues. The CDR3: CAISESSGTGLGYTF. Here the CDR3 DNA reads TGTGCCATCAGTGAGTCTAGCGGGACAGGGCTTGGCTACACCTTC.

This clone was found once. This chain uses TRBV9 with TRBJ1-1; 9 bases are a match to TRBD1. V shed 4 bases and J 11 bases; nucleotides not matched to a gene: 12. Germline CDR1 is SGDLS and CDR2 is YYNGEE. The CDR3 extends over 14 amino acids. CDR3 coding DNA: TGTGCCAGCAGCCTACAGGGGGCGGGGGAACAGGCTTTCTTT. Its translation: CASSLQGAGEQAFF.

The J gene is TRBJ2-1, the V gene TRBV9, with 9 positions matching TRBD2. In germline, CDR1 is SGDLS, CDR2 YYNGEE. V lost 0 bases, J lost 7 bases, and 17 bases stayed unmatched. The CDR3 spans 19 residues. CDR3 bases: TGTGCCAGCAGCGTAGGGTCTTGGGGTGCGGGGGGGCCTGAGAATGAGCAGTTCTTC. Translating it yields CASSVGSWGAGGPENEQFF.

This clone was counted only a few times. The chain links TRBV13 to TRBJ2-1; a possible D gene is TRBD2 (5 bases). Germline assignment: CDR1 PRHDT and CDR2 FYEKMQ (reference sequence). The CDR3 consists of 16 residues. Trimming took 5 bases from V and 9 from J, leaving 23 bases between them. In DNA, the CDR3 is TGTGCCAGCAGCCGTTCGACCAACCGGGTGGCGGGTGAGCAGTTCTTC. Residues: CASSRSTNRVAGEQFF.

V usage is TRBV2 and J usage is TRBJ2-7; TRBD2 matches 7 bases. The length of the CDR3 is 15 residues. Germline loops: CDR1 SNHLY, CDR2 FYNNEI. V shed 3 bases, J shed 7 bases, and the junction held 12 bases outside the gene matches. The CDR3 protein is CASSEQTVGGGEQYF. The CDR3 region has the DNA TGTGCCAGCAGTGAGCAGACAGTGGGGGGAGGGGAGCAGTACTTC.

This clone turned up a few times. The genes are TRBV6-6 and TRBJ2-7; tentative D call: TRBD2 (6 bases). The CDR3 totals 15 residues. V gave up 0 bases and J gave up 6 bases, with 15 bases separating them. Germline CDR1 is MNHNY and CDR2 is SVGAGI (reference sequence). The CDR3 loop reads CASSYSIGDLGEQYF. CDR3 bases: TGTGCCAGCAGTTACTCGATTGGGGACTTGGGCGAGCAGTACTTC.

This chain uses TRBV5-4 with TRBJ2-5, with a possible D match to TRBD2 (5 bases). The CDR3 loop spans 13 amino acids. V shed 3 bases and J shed 5 bases, with 11 bases lying between them. Germline lookup yields CDR1 SGHNT and CDR2 YYREEE (reference sequence). The CDR3: CASSYPGMETQYF. As DNA, the CDR3 is TGTGCCAGCAGCTACCCGGGGATGGAGACCCAGTACTTC.

The chain links TRBV19 to TRBJ1-2; perhaps TRBD1 as D (6 bases). V was pared by 4 bases and J by 3 bases, with 15 bases between. Per germline, CDR1 LNHDA and CDR2 SQIVND (reference sequence). The CDR3 length is 15 residues. CDR3 DNA: TGTGCCAGTAGTAGTTTTCAGGGGCTCTACTATGGCTACACCTTC. Translating gives CASSSFQGLYYGYTF.

Details on this clone: A junction end diverges from the germline sequence, so it may reflect a read error. The V gene is TRBV7-7, the J gene TRBJ2-5; D is perhaps TRBD2 (5 bases). The CDR3 runs 14 residues. CDR1 and CDR2 (germline): SSHAT, FNYEAQ (reference sequence). CDR3 residues: CASSLGSSEETQYF. The CDR3 DNA sequence: TGTGCTAGCAGCCTTGGGAGCTCCGAAGAGACCCAGTACTTC. The full variable domain, its missing parts supplied by reference TRBV7-7 and TRBJ2-5, is GAGVSQSPRYKVTKRGQDVTLRCDPISSHATLYWYQQALGQGPEFLTYFNYEAQPDKSGLPSDRFSAERPEGSISTLTIQRTEQRDSAMYRCASSLGSSEETQYFGPGTRLLVL.

The rearrangement joins TRBV6-4 to TRBJ2-2, with D hard to call. This CDR3 spans 13 amino acids. Trimming took 6 bases from V and 7 from J, leaving 12 bases between them. Germline CDR1 MRHNA, CDR2 SNTAGT. The CDR3 sequence: CASSRDEIGELFF. CDR3 DNA sequence: TGTGCCAGCAGCCGAGATGAGATCGGGGAGCTGTTTTTT.

CDR3 nucleotides: TGTGCCAGCAGTCGTGGACTAGCGGGGGTGGAGACCCAGTACTTC. Its protein is CASSRGLAGVETQYF. This sequence joins TRBV27 and TRBJ2-5; TRBD2 aligns across 13 bases. This CDR3 has 15 residues. V lost 5 bases and J lost 5; bases outside the gene matches: 5. The germline CDR1 and CDR2 sequences are MNHEY and SMNVEV (reference sequence).